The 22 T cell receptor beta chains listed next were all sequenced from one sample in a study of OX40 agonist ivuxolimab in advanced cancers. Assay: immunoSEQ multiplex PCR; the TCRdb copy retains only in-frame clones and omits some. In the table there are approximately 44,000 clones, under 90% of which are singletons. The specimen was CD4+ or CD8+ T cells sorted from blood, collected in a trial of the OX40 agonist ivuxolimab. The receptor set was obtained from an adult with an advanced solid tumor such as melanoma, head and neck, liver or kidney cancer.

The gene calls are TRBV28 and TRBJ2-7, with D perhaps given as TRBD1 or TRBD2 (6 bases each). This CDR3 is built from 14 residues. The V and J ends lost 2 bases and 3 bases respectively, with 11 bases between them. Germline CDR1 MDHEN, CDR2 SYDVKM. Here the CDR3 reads CASSLTGALYEQYF. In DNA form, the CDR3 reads TGTGCCAGCAGTTTAACGGGGGCCCTCTACGAGCAGTACTTC.

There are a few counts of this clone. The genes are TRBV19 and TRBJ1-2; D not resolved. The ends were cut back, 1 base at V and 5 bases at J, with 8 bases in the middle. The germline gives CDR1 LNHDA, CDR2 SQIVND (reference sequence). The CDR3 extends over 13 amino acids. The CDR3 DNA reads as TGTGCCAGTAGTATAGCTGAGGCTTATGGCTACACCTTC. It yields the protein CASSIAEAYGYTF.

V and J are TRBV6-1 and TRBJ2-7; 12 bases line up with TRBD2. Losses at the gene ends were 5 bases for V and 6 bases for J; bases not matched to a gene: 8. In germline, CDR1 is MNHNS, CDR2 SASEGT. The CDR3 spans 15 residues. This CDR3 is CASSFGTSGLREQYF. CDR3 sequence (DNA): TGTGCCAGCAGTTTCGGGACTAGCGGGCTCCGCGAGCAGTACTTC.

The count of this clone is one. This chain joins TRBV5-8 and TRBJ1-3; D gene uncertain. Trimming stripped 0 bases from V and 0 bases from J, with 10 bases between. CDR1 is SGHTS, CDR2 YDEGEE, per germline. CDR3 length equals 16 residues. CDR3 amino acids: CASSLDRRSSGNTIYF. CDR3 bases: TGTGCCAGCAGCTTGGATCGGCGGAGCTCTGGAAACACCATATATTTT.

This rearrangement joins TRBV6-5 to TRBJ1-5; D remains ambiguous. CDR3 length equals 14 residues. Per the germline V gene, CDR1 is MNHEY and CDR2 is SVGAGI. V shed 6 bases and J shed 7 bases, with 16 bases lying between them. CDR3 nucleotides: TGTGCCAGCAGCCCTTCAGCTGTCCGACAGCCCCAGCATTTT. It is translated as CASSPSAVRQPQHF.

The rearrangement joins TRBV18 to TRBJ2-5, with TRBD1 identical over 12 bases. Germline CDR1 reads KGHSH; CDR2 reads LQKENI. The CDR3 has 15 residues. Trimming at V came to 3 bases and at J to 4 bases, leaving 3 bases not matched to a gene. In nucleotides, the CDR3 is TGTGCCAGCTCACCGGGACAGGGGGCCTCAGAGACCCAGTACTTC. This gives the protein CASSPGQGASETQYF.

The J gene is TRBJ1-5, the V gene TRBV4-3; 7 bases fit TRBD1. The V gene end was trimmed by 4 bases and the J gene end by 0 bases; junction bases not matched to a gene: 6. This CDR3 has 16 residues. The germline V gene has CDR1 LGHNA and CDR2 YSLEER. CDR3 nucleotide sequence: TGCGCCAGCAGCCCCGGGACAGTTTATAGCAATCAGCCCCAGCATTTT. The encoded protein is CASSPGTVYSNQPQHF.

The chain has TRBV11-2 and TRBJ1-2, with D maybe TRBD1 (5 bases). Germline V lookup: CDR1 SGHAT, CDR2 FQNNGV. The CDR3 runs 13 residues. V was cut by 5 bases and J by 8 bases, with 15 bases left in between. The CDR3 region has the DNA TGTGCCAGCAGCCCGGGACCGCTTCGGGGCTACACCTTC. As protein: CASSPGPLRGYTF.

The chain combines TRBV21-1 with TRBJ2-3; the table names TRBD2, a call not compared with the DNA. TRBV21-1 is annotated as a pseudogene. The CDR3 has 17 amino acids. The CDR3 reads CASSPSGRAICTDTQYF. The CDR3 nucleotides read TGTGCCAGCAGTCCTAGCGGGAGGGCCATATGCACAGATACGCAGTATTTT.

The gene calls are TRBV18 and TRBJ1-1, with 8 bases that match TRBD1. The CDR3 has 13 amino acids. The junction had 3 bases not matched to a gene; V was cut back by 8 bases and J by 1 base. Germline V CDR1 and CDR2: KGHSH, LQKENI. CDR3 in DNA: TGTGCCAGCGGAGGACAGGGGAACACTGAAGCTTTCTTT. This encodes CASGGQGNTEAFF.

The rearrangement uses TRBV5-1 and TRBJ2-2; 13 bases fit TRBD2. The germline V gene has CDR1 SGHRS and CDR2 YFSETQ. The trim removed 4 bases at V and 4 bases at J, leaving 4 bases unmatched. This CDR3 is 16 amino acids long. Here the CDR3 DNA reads TGCGCCAGCAGCCCAGGACTAGCGGGAGTCACCGGGGAGCTGTTTTTT. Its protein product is CASSPGLAGVTGELFF.

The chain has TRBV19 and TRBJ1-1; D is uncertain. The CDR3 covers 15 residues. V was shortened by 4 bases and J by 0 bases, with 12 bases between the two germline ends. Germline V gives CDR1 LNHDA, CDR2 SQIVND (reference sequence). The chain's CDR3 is CASSTHEVMNTEAFF. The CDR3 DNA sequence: TGTGCCAGTAGTACCCATGAGGTGATGAACACTGAAGCTTTCTTT.

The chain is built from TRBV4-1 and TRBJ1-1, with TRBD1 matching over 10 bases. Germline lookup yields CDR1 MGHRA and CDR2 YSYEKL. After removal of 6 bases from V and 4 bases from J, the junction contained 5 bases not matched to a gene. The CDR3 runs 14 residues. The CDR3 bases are TGCGCCAGCAGTCGGGACAGGGGCGCCACTGAAGCTTTCTTT. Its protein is CASSRDRGATEAFF.

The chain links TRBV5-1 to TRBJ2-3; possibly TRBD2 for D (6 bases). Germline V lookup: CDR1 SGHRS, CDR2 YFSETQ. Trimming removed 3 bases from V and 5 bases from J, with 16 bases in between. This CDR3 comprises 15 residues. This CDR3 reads CASSSTRAERDTQYF. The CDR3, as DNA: TGCGCCAGCAGCTCGACTAGGGCTGAAAGAGATACGCAGTATTTT. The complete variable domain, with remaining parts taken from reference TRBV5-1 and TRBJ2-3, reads KAGVTQTPRYLIKTRGQQVTLSCSPISGHRSVSWYQQTPGQGLQFLFEYFSETQRNKGNFPGRFSGRQFSNSRSEMNVSTLELGDSALYLCASSSTRAERDTQYFGPGTRLTVL.

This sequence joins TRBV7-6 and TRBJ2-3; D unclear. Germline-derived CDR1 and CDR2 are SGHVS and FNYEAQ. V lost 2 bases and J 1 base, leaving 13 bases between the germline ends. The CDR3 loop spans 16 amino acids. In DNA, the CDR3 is TGTGCCAGCAGCTTAAGTAGGCCAAGCGGCACAGATACGCAGTATTTT. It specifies CASSLSRPSGTDTQYF.

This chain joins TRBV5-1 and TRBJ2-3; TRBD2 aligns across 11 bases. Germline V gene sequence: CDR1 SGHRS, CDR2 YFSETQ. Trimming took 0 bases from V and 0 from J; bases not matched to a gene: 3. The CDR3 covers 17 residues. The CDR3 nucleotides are TGCGCCAGCAGCTTGGAGGCTAGCGGGAGGAGCACAGATACGCAGTATTTT. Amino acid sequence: CASSLEASGRSTDTQYF.

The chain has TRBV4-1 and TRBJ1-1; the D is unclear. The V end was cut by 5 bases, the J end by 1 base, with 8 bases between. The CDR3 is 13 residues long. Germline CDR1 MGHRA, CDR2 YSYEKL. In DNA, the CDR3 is TGCGCCAGCAGCGCCCAACAGAACACTGAAGCTTTCTTT. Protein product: CASSAQQNTEAFF.

CDR3 region: CASSPRTGLSSYNEQFF. The CDR3, as DNA: TGTGCCAGCTCACCACGGACAGGCTTGAGCTCCTACAATGAGCAGTTCTTC. The chain recombines TRBV18 with TRBJ2-1, with 7 nucleotides matching TRBD1. This CDR3 spans 17 amino acids. The germline CDR1 and CDR2 sequences are KGHSH and LQKENI. V lost 1 base to trimming and J lost 0 bases; unmatched junction nucleotides: 6.

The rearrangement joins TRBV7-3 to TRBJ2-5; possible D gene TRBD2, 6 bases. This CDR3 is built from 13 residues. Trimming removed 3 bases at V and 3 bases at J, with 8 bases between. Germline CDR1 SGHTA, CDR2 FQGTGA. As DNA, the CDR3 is TGTGCCAGCAGCTTGGGACTCGAAGAGACCCAGTACTTC. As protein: CASSLGLEETQYF.

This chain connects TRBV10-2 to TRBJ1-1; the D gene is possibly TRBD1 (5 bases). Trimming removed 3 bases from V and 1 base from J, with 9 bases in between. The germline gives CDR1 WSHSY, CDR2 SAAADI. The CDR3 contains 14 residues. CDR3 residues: CASSDRATNTEAFF. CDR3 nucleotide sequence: TGCGCCAGCAGTGACAGGGCCACGAACACTGAAGCTTTCTTT.

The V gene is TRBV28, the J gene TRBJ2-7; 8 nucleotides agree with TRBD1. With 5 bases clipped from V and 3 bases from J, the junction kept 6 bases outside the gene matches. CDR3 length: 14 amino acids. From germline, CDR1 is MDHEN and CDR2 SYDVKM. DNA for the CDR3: TGTGCCAGCAGTAACGGACAGGGCCTCTACGAGCAGTACTTC. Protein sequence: CASSNGQGLYEQYF.

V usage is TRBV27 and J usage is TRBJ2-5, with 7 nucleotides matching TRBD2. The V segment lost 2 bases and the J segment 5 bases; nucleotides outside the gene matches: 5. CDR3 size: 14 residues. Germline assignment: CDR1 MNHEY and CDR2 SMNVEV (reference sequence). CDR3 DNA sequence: TGTGCCAGCAGTTTAGCGGGAGTAGGGGAGACCCAGTACTTC. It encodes CASSLAGVGETQYF.